One sample yielded the 25 T cell receptor beta chains listed below, sequenced in a study of shared clonotypes between healthy human individuals. Some clones are missing from TCRdb's copy, which holds only in-frame ones; the method was immunoSEQ multiplex PCR. The sample holds some 2.4 million clones, approximately 93% seen once. Sequenced material: naive CD4+ T cells from PBMCs. Sample subset: CD45RA+ positively selected. These receptors originate from a young man in good health. Some clones in this sample may be carry-over from other donors' samples.

The chain uses TRBV19 and TRBJ1-1; tentative D call: TRBD1 (6 bases). V lost 1 base, J lost 6 bases, and 12 bases lay in between. The CDR3 runs 14 residues. From germline, CDR1 is LNHDA and CDR2 SQIVND (reference sequence). CDR3 residues: CASSIAGARAEAFF. DNA of the CDR3: TGTGCCAGTAGTATAGCGGGGGCTCGCGCTGAAGCTTTCTTT. The full variable domain, rest sourced from reference TRBV19 and TRBJ1-1, is DGGITQSPKYLFRKEGQNVTLSCEQNLNHDAMYWYRQDPGQGLRLIYYSQIVNDFQKGDIAEGYSVSREKKESFPLTVTSAQKNPTAFYLCASSIAGARAEAFFGQGTRLTVV.

The rearrangement joins TRBV7-3 to TRBJ2-7; D not certain. The CDR3 has 13 residues. Trimming took 5 bases from V and 0 from J, leaving 8 bases between them. Germline V lookup: CDR1 SGHTA, CDR2 FQGTGA. As DNA, the CDR3 is TGTGCCAGCAGCGTTTCCCCCTCCTACGAGCAGTACTTC. It encodes CASSVSPSYEQYF.

The CDR3 region has the DNA TGTGCCAGCAGTCCAAGACAGACACCGATGAACACTGAAGCTTTCTTT. This gives the protein CASSPRQTPMNTEAFF. The V and J genes are TRBV27 and TRBJ1-1, with a tentative D call TRBD1 (5 bases). Trimming left V 5 bases short and J 0 bases short, with 16 bases between. The CDR3 sequence is 16 residues long. Germline CDR1 is MNHEY and CDR2 is SMNVEV (reference sequence).

Of note for this clone: The sample carries other DNA sequences with the same CDR3. The chain joins TRBV5-1 to TRBJ2-3; D unclear. V was clipped by 1 base and J by 6 bases, with 3 bases between them. Germline values: CDR1 SGHRS, CDR2 YFSETQ. The CDR3 contains 11 residues. This CDR3 reads CASSLLDTQYF. CDR3 DNA sequence: TGCGCCAGCAGCTTGCTCGATACGCAGTATTTT.

V usage is TRBV30 and J usage is TRBJ1-3; no reliable D call. Germline assignment: CDR1 GTSNPN and CDR2 SVGIG (reference sequence). CDR3 size: 16 residues. V was clipped by 0 bases and J by 2 bases, with 14 bases between them. CDR3 protein: CAWSVPGWGAGNTIYF. CDR3 coding DNA: TGTGCCTGGAGTGTACCGGGGTGGGGAGCTGGAAACACCATATATTTT.

V and J are TRBV7-3 and TRBJ2-7; D is perhaps TRBD2 (7 bases). Deletions cut 5 bases from V and 6 bases from J, with 17 bases between. This CDR3 is built from 14 residues. Germline CDR1 reads SGHTA; CDR2 reads FQGTGA. As DNA, the CDR3 is TGTGCCAGCAGCCTACAGGGAGGGGAACGCGAGCAGTACTTC. Encoded protein: CASSLQGGEREQYF.

The chain employs TRBV5-6 and TRBJ2-2; maybe TRBD2 (5 bases). Between the trimmed V and J ends, which lost 3 bases and 4 bases, there was a span of 16 bases. The CDR3 is 16 amino acids. The germline CDR1 and CDR2 sequences are SGHDT and YYEEEE. The CDR3 protein is CASSSAGPRGTGELFF. CDR3 in DNA: TGTGCCAGCAGCTCTGCCGGGCCCCGGGGCACCGGGGAGCTGTTTTTT.

The V gene is TRBV7-8, the J gene TRBJ1-1, with D perhaps matching TRBD1 (5 bases). CDR3 length: 15 residues. Germline CDR1 SGHVS, CDR2 FQNEAQ. With 0 bases removed from V and 4 bases from J, the gap between germline ends came to 12 bases. This CDR3 is CASSLAAGSGTEAFF. CDR3 nucleotide sequence: TGTGCCAGCAGCTTAGCGGCAGGGTCTGGCACTGAAGCTTTCTTT.

The rearrangement links TRBV19 to TRBJ1-5; D is undetermined. V lost 3 bases, J lost 2 bases, and 11 bases lay in between. This CDR3 region has 15 residues. Per the germline V gene, CDR1 is LNHDA and CDR2 is SQIVND (reference sequence). CDR3: CASSIRQMGNQPQHF. In DNA, the CDR3 is TGTGCCAGTAGTATTCGGCAGATGGGCAATCAGCCCCAGCATTTT.

The V gene is TRBV6-1, the J gene TRBJ2-1; no clear D gene. The CDR3 loop spans 14 amino acids. Germline-derived CDR1 and CDR2 are MNHNS and SASEGT. The V gene lost 6 bases and the J gene lost 9 bases, with 18 bases spanning the gap. The CDR3 region has the DNA TGTGCCAGCAGGGCCGGGCCTACCCCTCCTGAGCAGTTCTTC. Protein: CASRAGPTPPEQFF.

J is TRBJ2-2 and V is TRBV5-5; no reliable D call. The CDR3 is 12 residues long. In germline, CDR1 is SGHKS, CDR2 YYEKEE (reference sequence). The ends were cut back, 2 bases at V and 7 bases at J, with 6 bases in the middle. The CDR3 coding sequence is TGTGCCAGCAGCTTTCCGGGCGGGGAGCTGTTTTTT. Residues: CASSFPGGELFF.

The chain has TRBV5-1 and TRBJ2-1; 10 bases align to TRBD1. Germline assignment: CDR1 SGHRS and CDR2 YFSETQ. This CDR3 contains 15 residues. The V segment lost 5 bases and the J segment 9 bases; nucleotides outside the gene matches: 11. The CDR3 spells CASSPSGTGVGEQFF. The CDR3 DNA reads TGCGCCAGCAGTCCATCCGGGACAGGGGTAGGTGAGCAGTTCTTC. Together with reference TRBV5-1 and TRBJ2-1, the CDR3 gives the full variable domain: KAGVTQTPRYLIKTRGQQVTLSCSPISGHRSVSWYQQTPGQGLQFLFEYFSETQRNKGNFPGRFSGRQFSNSRSEMNVSTLELGDSALYLCASSPSGTGVGEQFFGPGTRLTVL.

The sample holds one count of this clone. This sample also contains other DNA sequences that code for the same CDR3. This chain links TRBV5-1 with TRBJ2-2; D gene uncertain. V was trimmed by 1 base and J by 4 bases, leaving 5 bases between them. Per germline, CDR1 SGHRS and CDR2 YFSETQ. This CDR3 contains 13 residues. CDR3 loop: CASSLLITGELFF. CDR3 nucleotides: TGCGCCAGCAGCTTGTTGATCACCGGGGAGCTGTTTTTT. The full variable domain, rest sourced from reference TRBV5-1 and TRBJ2-2, is KAGVTQTPRYLIKTRGQQVTLSCSPISGHRSVSWYQQTPGQGLQFLFEYFSETQRNKGNFPGRFSGRQFSNSRSEMNVSTLELGDSALYLCASSLLITGELFFGEGSRLTVL.

The chain recombines TRBV19 with TRBJ1-5, with 9 bases fitting TRBD1. The CDR3 runs 15 residues. Germline assignment: CDR1 LNHDA and CDR2 SQIVND (reference sequence). V gave up 5 bases and J gave up 9 bases; unmatched junction bases: 11. The CDR3 loop is CASSATGTGFVPQHF. The CDR3 DNA reads TGTGCCAGTAGTGCGACCGGGACAGGGTTTGTGCCCCAGCATTTT.

The chain joins TRBV4-3 to TRBJ2-7; 14 positions agree with TRBD2. Trimming at V came to 1 base and at J to 7 bases, leaving 9 bases not matched to a gene. This CDR3 has 17 residues. CDR1 is LGHNA, CDR2 YSLEER, per germline. The chain's CDR3 is CASSQGTGLAGEGEQYF. The CDR3 nucleotides are TGCGCCAGCAGCCAAGGCACGGGACTAGCGGGAGAGGGTGAGCAGTACTTC.

This chain connects TRBV21-1 to TRBJ1-1; TRBD1 reflects the table's D call only, with no check against the DNA. TRBV21-1 represents a pseudogene. The CDR3 consists of 14 residues. The DNA of the CDR3 is TGTGCCAGCAGGGAGGACAGCTCGGAAACTGAAGCTTTCTTT. Amino acid sequence: CASREDSSETEAFF.

The chain joins TRBV27 to TRBJ1-1; D is unresolved. Germline V gives CDR1 MNHEY, CDR2 SMNVEV (reference sequence). The CDR3 is made up of 14 amino acids. V was trimmed by 0 bases and J by 1 base, leaving 6 bases between them. The CDR3 loop reads CASSLSPANTEAFF. CDR3 bases: TGTGCCAGCAGTTTATCTCCAGCGAACACTGAAGCTTTCTTT.

This chain uses TRBV30 with TRBJ2-3; 9 positions agree with TRBD2. The CDR3 consists of 14 residues. CDR1 is GTSNPN, CDR2 SVGIG, per germline (reference sequence). Trimming at V came to 1 base and at J to 4 bases, leaving 3 bases not matched to a gene. The chain's CDR3 is CAWSGTSGSDTQYF. The CDR3 nucleotides read TGTGCCTGGAGTGGTACTAGCGGGTCAGATACGCAGTATTTT.

The chain joins TRBV19 to TRBJ2-7, with D maybe TRBD2 (6 bases). Germline CDR1 and CDR2: LNHDA and SQIVND (reference sequence). Trimming took 3 bases from V and 4 from J, leaving 13 bases between them. CDR3 length: 14 amino acids. CDR3 protein: CASSIRDSRYEQYF. CDR3 nucleotides: TGTGCCAGTAGTATCCGGGACTCGAGATACGAGCAGTACTTC. Using reference TRBV19 and TRBJ2-7 for the parts outside the CDR3, the full variable domain is DGGITQSPKYLFRKEGQNVTLSCEQNLNHDAMYWYRQDPGQGLRLIYYSQIVNDFQKGDIAEGYSVSREKKESFPLTVTSAQKNPTAFYLCASSIRDSRYEQYFGPGTRLTVT.

To note about this clone: The same CDR3 is also encoded by other DNA sequences in this sample. The CDR3 region has the DNA TGTGCCAGCAGCGTAGCTGCGGGACTGTACAATGAGCAGTTCTTC. Translating gives CASSVAAGLYNEQFF. The genes are TRBV9 and TRBJ2-1, with D perhaps matching TRBD2 (6 bases). The CDR3 contains 15 residues. The germline CDR1 and CDR2 sequences are SGDLS and YYNGEE. V dropped 0 bases and J dropped 4 bases, with 11 bases sitting between them. Full variable domain (remainder filled in from reference TRBV9 and TRBJ2-1): DSGVTQTPKHLITATGQRVTLRCSPRSGDLSVYWYQQSLDQGLQFLIQYYNGEERAKGNILERFSAQQFPDLHSELNLSSLELGDSALYFCASSVAAGLYNEQFFGPGTRLTVL.

This chain connects TRBV4-2 to TRBJ1-4, with D hard to call. The V gene's germline CDR1 is LGHNA and CDR2 YNFKEQ. This CDR3 has 14 residues. Trimming took off 1 base at V and 5 bases at J, with 8 bases between the two ends. The CDR3 DNA reads as TGTGCCAGCAGCCAAGTATCAGGAAATGAAAAACTGTTTTTT. Amino acid sequence: CASSQVSGNEKLFF.

The V call is TRBV2, the J call TRBJ2-5, with D possibly being TRBD1 or TRBD2 (5 bases each). The V gene's germline CDR1 is SNHLY and CDR2 FYNNEI. CDR3 length: 16 residues. The germline V and J ends were trimmed by 0 bases and 9 bases, with 20 bases remaining between them. The CDR3 region has the DNA TGTGCCAGCAGTGAAGCCGGGGCAGGGTCCGCGGTGGCCCAGTACTTC. The encoded protein is CASSEAGAGSAVAQYF.

CDR3 sequence: CASSKTSGSSYEQYF. CDR3 DNA: TGCGCCAGCAGCAAAACTAGCGGCTCCTCCTACGAGCAGTACTTC. The chain carries TRBV5-1 and TRBJ2-7, with 8 bases matching TRBD2. The CDR3 runs 15 residues. Germline trimming cut 4 bases from V and 0 bases from J; bases unmatched to any gene: 6. Germline CDR1 is SGHRS and CDR2 is YFSETQ.

A remark on this clone: The sample carries other DNA sequences with the same CDR3. The chain is built from TRBV28 and TRBJ2-7; D is unclear. The CDR3 loop spans 11 amino acids. Germline CDR1 is MDHEN and CDR2 is SYDVKM. Trimming removed 2 bases from V and 7 bases from J, with 6 bases in between. In DNA form, the CDR3 reads TGTGCCAGCAGTTTAAGAGAAGAGCAGTACTTC. Encoded protein: CASSLREEQYF.

This clone appeared a single time. Other DNA sequences in the same sample also yield this CDR3. This sequence joins TRBV28 and TRBJ1-1; 8 positions match TRBD1. The V segment lost 6 bases and the J segment 3 bases; nucleotides outside the gene matches: 6. CDR3 length: 14 amino acids. Germline CDR1 is MDHEN and CDR2 is SYDVKM. The CDR3 sequence: CASRNGQGDTEAFF. In DNA, the CDR3 is TGTGCCAGCAGAAACGGACAGGGCGACACTGAAGCTTTCTTT. Filled out from reference TRBV28 and TRBJ1-1, the complete variable domain reads DVKVTQSSRYLVKRTGEKVFLECVQDMDHENMFWYRQDPGLGLRLIYFSYDVKMKEKGDIPEGYSVSREKKERFSLILESASTNQTSMYLCASRNGQGDTEAFFGQGTRLTVV.